A single sample is the source of the 2 T cell receptor beta chains below, sequenced in a study of identical twins (dated by TCRdb to about 2016). The library was produced with 5' RACE. Instrument on record: Illumina HiSeq 2000. TCRdb applied fastp at Q25 and MiXCR to the public reads, then kept only in-frame beta chains. Each CDR3 protein gets just one entry, which takes the most common genes and DNA from the rows behind it. The sample records hundreds of thousands of distinct CDR3 sequences, around 10% of which are singletons. 4% to 6% of the sample is taken by the ten largest. The material sequenced was memory (CD45RO+) T cells sorted from blood. Read against the paper, the sample's cell subset or site label means: CD45RO+ enriched T cells. The receptors were sampled from a woman aged 18 to 35 in good health.

In this sample, this clonotype turned up a few times. The chain recombines TRBV7-8 with TRBJ2-2; D is possibly TRBD1 or TRBD2 (6 bases each). The CDR3 length is 16 residues. The ends were cut back, 5 bases at V and 9 bases at J, with 22 bases in the middle. Germline CDR1 reads SGHVS; CDR2 reads FQNEAQ. The CDR3: CASSQRGQSGIRELFF. CDR3 nucleotide sequence: TGTGCCAGCAGCCAACGGGGGCAGTCGGGGATCAGGGAGCTGTTTTTT.

The rearrangement uses TRBV27 and TRBJ1-5; 7 bases are a match to TRBD1. The CDR3 spans 12 residues. Looked up from germline, CDR1 is MNHEY and CDR2 is SMNVEV (reference sequence). V gave up 4 bases and J gave up 7 bases; unmatched junction bases: 1. The chain's CDR3 is CASSWTGQPQHF. The CDR3 region has the DNA TGTGCCAGCAGTTGGACAGGCCAGCCCCAGCATTTT.